This T cell receptor (beta chain) was documented in a study of regulatory T cells in long-lasting Graves disease. Study overall: Patients met the persistent Graves' disease definition after over 5 years of antithyroid drugs with positive TSH receptor antibodies.

In the case of this clonotype: A much larger clone differs from this one at a single base, so this may be a read error.

Sequencing libraries for TCR beta were prepared with iRepertoire HTBI primers and Arm-PCR of CDR3 regions. Each CDR3 protein is one row after TCRdb ran MiXCR on the multiplex PCR reads. Of 400,000 to 500,000 distinct CDR3 sequences in the sample, approximately 22% were seen once. The time point was: persistent/refractory GD, antithyroid drugs over 5 years with positive TRAb. From RNA extracted from PBMCs, the TCR library was made. The source was peripheral blood mononuclear cells (PBMCs), collected when the disease was refractory, from a patient treated with antithyroid drugs. This sequence originates from a female donor with Graves disease.

CDR3 amino acids: CASSALPGAGANVLTF. The CDR3 nucleotides are TGTGCCAGCAGTGCCCTCCCAGGGGCTGGGGCCAACGTCCTGACTTTC. The rearrangement links TRBV27 to TRBJ2-6, with a possible D match to TRBD1 (6 bases). V lost 5 bases, J lost 2 bases, and 13 bases lay in between. CDR3 size: 16 residues. Germline loops: CDR1 MNHEY, CDR2 SMNVEV (reference sequence).